This entry concerns a single T cell receptor (beta chain). V lost 5 bases, J lost 6 bases, and 11 bases lay in between. Per the germline V gene, CDR1 is KGHSH and CDR2 is LQKENI. The CDR3 is 13 residues long. This record comes from a study of OX40 agonist ivuxolimab in advanced cancers. Clones were sequenced by immunoSEQ multiplex PCR, and TCRdb holds only the in-frame ones, with some missing. The sample consists of about 67,000 clones, around 84% of them appearing once. The source material was CD4+ or CD8+ T cells sorted from blood, sampled in a trial of the OX40 agonist ivuxolimab. The TCR originated in an adult with an advanced solid tumor such as melanoma, head and neck, liver or kidney cancer. The chain links TRBV18 to TRBJ1-5, with unresolved D. CDR3: CASSDGEGQPQHF. For the CDR3, the DNA is TGTGCCAGCTCAGATGGGGAGGGTCAGCCCCAGCATTTT.